These 21 T cell receptor beta chains share one sample of origin, sequenced in a study of blood T cell repertoires in COVID-19. TCRdb keeps only in-frame clones here, not all; method: immunoSEQ multiplex PCR. The sample carries around 400,000 clones, approximately 89% recorded once. Sequencing input: PBMCs or T cells enriched from blood (not recorded which). These receptors originate from a woman in her twenties or thirties who had recovered from COVID-19.

The chain carries TRBV7-2 and TRBJ1-2; TRBD1 matches 9 bases. V was clipped by 5 bases and J by 3 bases; unmatched bases: 4. This CDR3 comprises 14 residues. CDR1 SGHTA and CDR2 FQGNSA come from the germline V gene. The CDR3 bases are TGTGCCAGCAGCACCCGACAGGGGGACTATGGCTACACCTTC. Translated, it gives CASSTRQGDYGYTF.

The gene calls are TRBV6-5 and TRBJ1-1, with a tentative D call TRBD1 (6 bases). The CDR3 sequence is 15 residues long. Germline V gene data show CDR1 as MNHEY and CDR2 as SVGAGI. V gave up 0 bases and J gave up 4 bases, with 12 bases separating them. This chain's CDR3 is CASSYSSGGTTEAFF. The CDR3 bases are TGTGCCAGCAGTTACTCGAGTGGGGGCACCACTGAAGCTTTCTTT.

The chain employs TRBV29-1 and TRBJ2-3; no clear D. Trimming shortened V by 8 bases and J by 0 bases, and 9 bases separated the two germline ends. The CDR3 covers 12 residues. CDR1 is SQVTM and CDR2 is ANQGSEA in the germline V gene. The DNA for the CDR3 is TGCAGCCAACTTGGTAGCACAGATACGCAGTATTTT. Its protein product is CSQLGSTDTQYF.

This chain connects TRBV7-3 to TRBJ1-2, with no clear D. Trimming left V 3 bases short and J 5 bases short, with 13 bases between. Looked up from germline, CDR1 is SGHTA and CDR2 is FQGTGA. CDR3 length: 14 amino acids. The CDR3 DNA is TGTGCCAGCAGCTTGACGCCTGGAGGGTATGGCTACACCTTC. As protein: CASSLTPGGYGYTF. The whole variable domain, filled in from reference TRBV7-3 and TRBJ1-2, reads GAGVSQTPSNKVTEKGKYVELRCDPISGHTALYWYRQSLGQGPEFLIYFQGTGAADDSGLPNDRFFAVRPEGSVSTLKIQRTERGDSAVYLCASSLTPGGYGYTFGSGTRLTVV.

The CDR3: CASSQEGLAGPSYEQYF. In DNA, the CDR3 is TGCGCCAGCAGCCAAGAAGGACTAGCGGGTCCCTCCTACGAGCAGTACTTC. The chain links TRBV4-1 to TRBJ2-7, with 11 positions matching TRBD2. Trimming cost V 0 bases and J 0 bases; bases outside gene matches: 4. Germline CDR1 MGHRA, CDR2 YSYEKL. This CDR3 has 17 amino acids.

The chain combines TRBV7-2 with TRBJ2-2, with 12 bases fitting TRBD2. Germline CDR1 reads SGHTA; CDR2 reads FQGNSA. The CDR3 is 16 residues long. The junction had 2 bases not matched to a gene; V was cut back by 0 bases and J by 6 bases. In nucleotides, the CDR3 is TGTGCCAGCAGCTTAGCGACTAGCGGGGGATCCGGGGAGCTGTTTTTT. It yields the protein CASSLATSGGSGELFF.

The chain has TRBV14 and TRBJ1-2; D gene unclear. Per germline, CDR1 SGHDN and CDR2 FVKESK. CDR3 length: 15 amino acids. Trimming removed 2 bases from V and 4 bases from J, with 14 bases in between. CDR3 residues: CASSQKNQVGYGYTF. The CDR3 DNA is TGTGCCAGCAGCCAAAAGAATCAGGTCGGCTATGGCTACACCTTC.

The chain has TRBV27 and TRBJ1-5; weak D call: TRBD1 (5 bases). This CDR3 is built from 14 residues. Germline V gives CDR1 MNHEY, CDR2 SMNVEV (reference sequence). Trimming left V 2 bases short and J 6 bases short, with 11 bases between. The CDR3 bases are TGTGCCAGCAGTTTAGGACAAGCGGGTCAGCCCCAGCATTTT. It is translated as CASSLGQAGQPQHF.

With respect to this clone: Its ends do not fully match the called genes, so a read error is possible. This chain links TRBV6-5 with TRBJ1-6, with a tentative D call TRBD1 (6 bases). This CDR3 is built from 13 residues. The V gene's germline CDR1 is MNHEY and CDR2 SVGAGI. CDR3 region: CAAGRGYNSPLHF. For the CDR3, the DNA is TGCGCGGCGGGCAGGGGCTATAATTCACCCCTCCACTTT.

This clone has just one count. The chain joins TRBV13 to TRBJ1-2; 12 nucleotides agree with TRBD1. The V segment lost 5 bases and the J segment 8 bases; nucleotides outside the gene matches: 12. Germline V gene sequence: CDR1 PRHDT, CDR2 FYEKMQ (reference sequence). The CDR3 extends over 16 amino acids. The CDR3 DNA reads as TGTGCCAGCAGCATCTCTCCGGGACAGGGGGCGGGAGGCTACACCTTC. This translates into CASSISPGQGAGGYTF.

The rearrangement uses TRBV24-1 and TRBJ2-1, with a weak D call TRBD2 (6 bases). CDR1 and CDR2 from the germline V gene are KGHDR and SFDVKD. The V and J ends lost 7 bases and 13 bases respectively, with 19 bases between them. This CDR3 region has 13 residues. CDR3 residues: CATSWGGGGAQFF. As DNA, the CDR3 is TGTGCCACCAGCTGGGGAGGTGGAGGAGCCCAGTTCTTC.

V gene TRBV11-3 combines with J gene TRBJ2-3; unclear D gene. The CDR3 spans 14 residues. Germline CDR1 is SGHNT and CDR2 is YENEEA. The V gene lost 5 bases and the J gene lost 9 bases, with 18 bases spanning the gap. As DNA, the CDR3 is TGTGCCAGCAGCCTGGGTAATGCGGTTCAGACGCAGTATTTT. Protein product: CASSLGNAVQTQYF.

The chain is built from TRBV27 and TRBJ1-2; possible D gene TRBD1, 5 bases. The CDR3 runs to 12 residues. Looked up from germline, CDR1 is MNHEY and CDR2 is SMNVEV (reference sequence). V lost 6 bases, J lost 8 bases, and 13 bases lay in between. CDR3 DNA sequence: TGTGCCAGCAGGAATTTCGGGGGGGGCTACACCTTC. It is translated as CASRNFGGGYTF.

The rearrangement joins TRBV9 to TRBJ1-3, with a tentative D call TRBD1 (5 bases). The CDR3 is 15 residues long. Germline CDR1 SGDLS, CDR2 YYNGEE. V was clipped by 4 bases and J by 0 bases, with 11 bases between them. The CDR3 region is CASSSRDYSGNTIYF. CDR3 in DNA: TGTGCCAGCAGCTCCCGGGACTACTCTGGAAACACCATATATTTT.

V gene TRBV19 combines with J gene TRBJ1-2; D not resolved. There are 17 residues in the CDR3. Per germline, CDR1 LNHDA and CDR2 SQIVND (reference sequence). V lost 3 bases and J lost 2, with 19 bases in between. CDR3 DNA sequence: TGTGCCAGTAGTATGACTTGGGGAGTAGGAGGGAACTATGGCTACACCTTC. This sequence encodes CASSMTWGVGGNYGYTF. Full variable domain (outside the CDR3, taken from reference TRBV19 and TRBJ1-2): DGGITQSPKYLFRKEGQNVTLSCEQNLNHDAMYWYRQDPGQGLRLIYYSQIVNDFQKGDIAEGYSVSREKKESFPLTVTSAQKNPTAFYLCASSMTWGVGGNYGYTFGSGTRLTVV.

The chain is built from TRBV28 and TRBJ2-7; 7 bases are shared with TRBD2. V dropped 5 bases and J dropped 0; count of bases not matched to a gene: 10. This CDR3 has 16 amino acids. Germline V gene data show CDR1 as MDHEN and CDR2 as SYDVKM. The CDR3: CASSPVRAGLSYEQYF. The CDR3 DNA is TGTGCCAGCAGTCCCGTCCGAGCGGGGCTCTCCTACGAGCAGTACTTC.

The rearrangement links TRBV28 to TRBJ2-3; D remains ambiguous. The length of the CDR3 is 13 residues. The germline gives CDR1 MDHEN, CDR2 SYDVKM. Trimming stripped 1 base from V and 3 bases from J, with 5 bases between. DNA of the CDR3: TGTGCCAGCAGTTTATTTAGTACAGATACGCAGTATTTT. This translates into CASSLFSTDTQYF. Complete variable domain (other parts from reference TRBV28 and TRBJ2-3): DVKVTQSSRYLVKRTGEKVFLECVQDMDHENMFWYRQDPGLGLRLIYFSYDVKMKEKGDIPEGYSVSREKKERFSLILESASTNQTSMYLCASSLFSTDTQYFGPGTRLTVL.

V gene TRBV5-1 combines with J gene TRBJ2-7; 8 bases fit TRBD2. The CDR3 is 15 amino acids. Per the germline V gene, CDR1 is SGHRS and CDR2 is YFSETQ. V was clipped by 0 bases and J by 5 bases; unmatched bases: 7. CDR3: CASSLDGTRVNEQYF. The CDR3 nucleotides are TGCGCCAGCAGCTTGGATGGGACTAGGGTCAACGAGCAGTACTTC.

V gene TRBV7-9 combines with J gene TRBJ1-5; TRBD1 matches 8 bases. The CDR3 totals 14 residues. Germline trimming cut 4 bases from V and 6 bases from J; bases unmatched to any gene: 5. Germline CDR1 reads SEHNR; CDR2 reads FQNEAQ (reference sequence). The CDR3 is CASSSDRASQPQHF. The CDR3 DNA reads as TGTGCCAGCAGCTCGGACAGGGCGAGTCAGCCCCAGCATTTT.

The genes are TRBV27 and TRBJ2-3; 9 nucleotides align to TRBD1. Germline V gives CDR1 MNHEY, CDR2 SMNVEV (reference sequence). This CDR3 has 14 amino acids. V shed 5 bases and J 3 bases; nucleotides not matched to a gene: 3. DNA for the CDR3: TGTGCCAGCAGTCACGACAGGGGGACAGATACGCAGTATTTT. Translation gives CASSHDRGTDTQYF.

The chain carries TRBV9 and TRBJ2-5, with 9 bases aligning to TRBD2. V shed 0 bases and J 1 base; nucleotides not matched to a gene: 7. Germline CDR1 and CDR2: SGDLS and YYNGEE. The CDR3 spans 17 residues. DNA of the CDR3: TGTGCCAGCAGCGTAGAAGTAGCGGGAGTTGGCCAAGAGACCCAGTACTTC. Amino acids: CASSVEVAGVGQETQYF.